Following are 28 T cell receptor beta chains from one sample sequenced in a study of T cells in Graves' hyperthyroidism and ophthalmopathy. Researchers amplified the TCR beta CDR3 regions from RNA transcripts. HTBI primers were the set used in a first-round RT-PCR of the TCR CDR3. TCRdb re-analysed the multiplex PCR reads in MiXCR, keeping a single row per CDR3 protein. Found here are some 490,000 distinct CDR3 sequences, 22% of them singletons; the top ten hold about half. Sequencing was done on a sample of blood. These TCRs come from a woman aged 70-85 years with Graves' ophthalmopathy.

The V call is TRBV3-1, the J call TRBJ2-1; D is uncertain. The CDR3 loop spans 14 amino acids. Per the germline V gene, CDR1 is LGHDT and CDR2 is YNNKEL (reference sequence). Trimming removed 1 base at V and 7 bases at J, with 11 bases between. CDR3 sequence (DNA): TGTGCCAGCAGCCAAGGATCCAGCTTGAATGAGCAGTTCTTC. This gives the protein CASSQGSSLNEQFF.

The chain combines TRBV5-1 with TRBJ1-6; a possible D gene is TRBD1 (6 bases). CDR3 length: 17 amino acids. Trimming shortened V by 0 bases and J by 7 bases, and 17 bases separated the two germline ends. Looked up from germline, CDR1 is SGHRS and CDR2 is YFSETQ. The CDR3 region has the DNA TGCGCCAGCAGCTTGGATTCGGGAGAGGGGGGAAATTCACCCCTCCACTTT. This gives the protein CASSLDSGEGGNSPLHF.

This clonotype was picked up a small number of times. The genes are TRBV2 and TRBJ2-7; TRBD1 aligns across 9 bases. This CDR3 contains 14 residues. The V and J ends lost 7 bases and 1 base, in that order; junction bases with no gene match: 5. CDR1 is SNHLY, CDR2 FYNNEI, per germline. CDR3 protein: CASTGTGLSYEQYF. The CDR3 region has the DNA TGTGCCAGCACCGGGACAGGGTTATCCTACGAGCAGTACTTC.

This clonotype was seen a few times. V usage is TRBV5-1 and J usage is TRBJ2-4; 7 positions match TRBD1. V lost 4 bases, J lost 15 bases, and 16 bases stayed unmatched. CDR3 length: 14 amino acids. Germline values: CDR1 SGHRS, CDR2 YFSETQ. CDR3 amino acids: CASSPELFRDRGYF. The CDR3, as DNA: TGCGCCAGCAGCCCGGAATTATTCCGGGACAGAGGGTACTTC.

The chain carries TRBV19 and TRBJ1-6; 8 bases line up with TRBD1. The CDR3 spans 15 residues. V gave up 3 bases and J gave up 9 bases; unmatched junction bases: 7. Looked up from germline, CDR1 is LNHDA and CDR2 is SQIVND (reference sequence). The CDR3 here is CASSIGDRRASPLHF. CDR3 in DNA: TGTGCCAGTAGTATTGGGGACAGGCGAGCTTCACCCCTCCACTTT.

In nucleotides, the CDR3 is TGTGCCAGCAGTTTATTCCGAACCTACGAGCAGTACTTC. Amino acid sequence: CASSLFRTYEQYF. V and J are TRBV12-3 or TRBV12-4 and TRBJ2-7; D call uncertain. The CDR3 extends over 13 amino acids. V lost 2 bases, J lost 2 bases, and 7 bases lay in between.

Comment on this clonotype: A much more abundant neighbour one base away suggests this may be a read error. CDR3 residues: CASSLSGQGYEQFF. In DNA form, the CDR3 reads TGTGCCAGCAGCTTATCCGGACAGGGTTACGAGCAGTTCTTC. V gene TRBV11-2 combines with J gene TRBJ2-1; 8 bases fit TRBD1. Germline V CDR1 and CDR2: SGHAT, FQNNGV. CDR3 length: 14 amino acids. Trimming cost V 2 bases and J 10 bases; bases outside gene matches: 7.

This clonotype showed up just once. V usage is TRBV7-9 and J usage is TRBJ2-5; 9 nucleotides agree with TRBD2. CDR1 and CDR2 from the germline V gene are SEHNR and FQNEAQ (reference sequence). Trimming took 5 bases from V and 4 from J; bases not matched to a gene: 5. The CDR3 sequence is 14 residues long. The CDR3 DNA is TGTGCCAGCAGCGCGGGACTAGCAAGAGAGACCCAGTACTTC. It codes for CASSAGLARETQYF.

The chain joins TRBV2 to TRBJ2-2; 9 bases align to TRBD1. The J segment lost 8 bases and the V segment lost 6 bases, leaving 16 bases of the junction unmatched. Germline-derived CDR1 and CDR2 are SNHLY and FYNNEI. CDR3 length: 17 residues. This CDR3 is CASRRDRARLTGGELFF. CDR3 coding DNA: TGTGCCAGCAGGCGGGACAGGGCTAGACTAACGGGGGGGGAGCTGTTTTTT. Full variable domain (remainder filled in from reference TRBV2 and TRBJ2-2): EPEVTQTPSHQVTQMGQEVILRCVPISNHLYFYWYRQILGQKVEFLVSFYNNEISEKSEIFDDQFSVERPDGSNFTLKIRSTKLEDSAMYFCASRRDRARLTGGELFFGEGSRLTVL.

The rearrangement uses TRBV5-1 and TRBJ2-1, with 13 bases lining up with TRBD2. Germline V gene data show CDR1 as SGHRS and CDR2 as YFSETQ. V was clipped by 4 bases and J by 6 bases; unmatched bases: 7. CDR3 length: 16 amino acids. The CDR3 DNA sequence: TGCGCCAGCAGCCCGAGGACTAGCGGGAGTGGCAATGAGCAGTTCTTC. This gives the protein CASSPRTSGSGNEQFF.

This clonotype was counted ten times or more. The V gene is TRBV6-1, the J gene TRBJ2-3; possible D gene TRBD2, 5 bases. Germline V lookup: CDR1 MNHNS, CDR2 SASEGT. The CDR3 runs 14 residues. V was pared by 0 bases and J by 1 base, with 5 bases between. CDR3 sequence reads: CASSEAGGTDTQYF. The CDR3 DNA reads as TGTGCCAGCAGTGAAGCGGGAGGCACAGATACGCAGTATTTT.

The chain joins TRBV7-9 to TRBJ2-1; 7 nucleotides align to TRBD2. Germline-derived CDR1 and CDR2 are SEHNR and FQNEAQ (reference sequence). The V and J ends lost 6 bases and 0 bases, in that order; junction bases with no gene match: 8. This CDR3 has 16 amino acids. The CDR3 here is CASSSRDYDSYNEQFF. In DNA form, the CDR3 reads TGTGCCAGCAGTTCCCGGGACTACGACTCCTACAATGAGCAGTTCTTC.

This clonotype showed up just a few times. The chain has TRBV6-2 or TRBV6-3 and TRBJ2-7; TRBD2 aligns across 10 bases. The CDR3 spans 15 residues. Germline CDR1 MNHEY, CDR2 SVGEGT. The J segment lost 6 bases and the V segment lost 6 bases, leaving 11 bases of the junction unmatched. The CDR3 DNA follows: TGTGCCAGCAGCAAATCCGGGACTAGCGTAACCGAGCAGTACTTC. Translation: CASSKSGTSVTEQYF.

This clonotype was observed a few times. The V gene is TRBV7-8, the J gene TRBJ2-3; D tentatively reads TRBD1 or TRBD2 (5 bases each). This CDR3 comprises 13 residues. Trimming pared 7 bases from V and 0 bases from J, leaving 8 bases between. CDR1 is SGHVS and CDR2 is FQNEAQ in the germline V gene. The CDR3 protein is CASTRDSTDTQYF. CDR3 sequence (DNA): TGTGCCAGCACCCGGGACAGCACAGATACGCAGTATTTT.

This clonotype was picked up many times. This chain links TRBV7-9 with TRBJ2-3; 9 nucleotides agree with TRBD2. CDR1 is SEHNR and CDR2 is FQNEAQ in the germline V gene (reference sequence). Trimming removed 2 bases from V and 2 bases from J; junction bases left unmatched: 2. The CDR3 has 15 amino acids. In nucleotides, the CDR3 is TGTGCCAGCAGCTTACTAGCGGGACTCACAGATACGCAGTATTTT. As protein: CASSLLAGLTDTQYF.

This clonotype was counted at least ten times. V usage is TRBV6-1 and J usage is TRBJ2-2, with 7 bases matching TRBD1. The CDR3 runs to 16 residues. The junction had 15 bases not matched to a gene; V was cut back by 8 bases and J by 6 bases. Germline assignment: CDR1 MNHNS and CDR2 SASEGT. CDR3 residues: CASCSYTGVFSGELFF. The CDR3 region has the DNA TGTGCCAGCTGCTCTTATACAGGGGTATTTTCCGGGGAGCTGTTTTTT.

This clonotype appeared many times. The gene calls are TRBV12-3 or TRBV12-4 and TRBJ2-2; D might be TRBD1 (6 bases). V shed 7 bases and J shed 3 bases, with 12 bases lying between them. The CDR3 is made up of 14 amino acids. As DNA, the CDR3 is TGTGCCAGCACAGGGGTGGGTTACACCGGGGAGCTGTTTTTT. Amino acids: CASTGVGYTGELFF.

The chain carries TRBV5-1 and TRBJ2-7; 7 nucleotides agree with TRBD2. Germline CDR1 is SGHRS and CDR2 is YFSETQ. V lost 4 bases and J lost 9; bases outside the gene matches: 7. This CDR3 comprises 12 residues. DNA of the CDR3: TGCGCCAGCAGCCCCCAGCGGGAACGGCAGTACTTC. It is translated as CASSPQRERQYF.

This clonotype was seen a handful of times. The rearrangement links TRBV12-3 or TRBV12-4 to TRBJ1-6, with D possibly being TRBD1 (5 bases). There are 12 residues in the CDR3. Trimming removed 7 bases at V and 8 bases at J, with 9 bases between. CDR3 sequence: CASMGPHSPLHF. The CDR3 DNA reads TGTGCCAGCATGGGGCCTCATTCACCCCTCCACTTT.

This clonotype appeared many times. The V call is TRBV2, the J call TRBJ2-2, with 9 bases that match TRBD2. After removal of 6 bases from V and 1 base from J, the junction contained 9 bases not matched to a gene. This CDR3 comprises 17 residues. Germline V gene sequence: CDR1 SNHLY, CDR2 FYNNEI. For the CDR3, the DNA is TGTGCCAGCAGACTGCCCCCAGCGGGAGGGAACACCGGGGAGCTGTTTTTT. As protein: CASRLPPAGGNTGELFF.

The V and J genes are TRBV5-1 and TRBJ1-1, with 7 bases identical to TRBD1. Unmatched junction bases numbered 9, after V lost 3 bases and J lost 1 base. The CDR3 runs to 16 residues. CDR1 and CDR2 (germline): SGHRS, YFSETQ. The chain's CDR3 is CASSSLGGGPNTEAFF. CDR3 bases: TGCGCCAGCAGCTCCCTGGGAGGGGGCCCGAACACTGAAGCTTTCTTT.

Regarding this clonotype: The junction departs from germline at one end; a sequencing error may be responsible. The gene calls are TRBV7-9 and TRBJ2-3, with 8 bases aligning to TRBD2. Germline V CDR1 and CDR2: SEHNR, FQNEAQ (reference sequence). This CDR3 has 16 residues. The CDR3 nucleotides are TGCGCCAGCAGCCAAACCGGGACTAGTCCCACAGATACGCAGTATTTT. It codes for CASSQTGTSPTDTQYF.

This clonotype has more than one count but fewer than ten. The chain uses TRBV28 and TRBJ2-7; a possible D gene is TRBD1 (6 bases). V dropped 3 bases and J dropped 2 bases, with 11 bases sitting between them. The CDR3 loop spans 14 amino acids. The germline V gene encodes CDR1 MDHEN and CDR2 SYDVKM. In DNA, the CDR3 is TGTGCCAGCAGTTTCGGGGACACAACCTACGAGCAGTACTTC. This gives the protein CASSFGDTTYEQYF.

This clonotype was found a few times. The V and J genes are TRBV28 and TRBJ1-6, with D possibly TRBD1 on 5 matching bases. The CDR3 is 14 residues long. Germline values: CDR1 MDHEN, CDR2 SYDVKM. V dropped 2 bases and J dropped 5 bases, with 7 bases sitting between them. The CDR3: CASSLPGNNSPLHF. The CDR3 bases are TGTGCCAGCAGTTTACCAGGGAATAATTCACCCCTCCACTTT. Filled out from reference TRBV28 and TRBJ1-6, the complete variable domain reads DVKVTQSSRYLVKRTGEKVFLECVQDMDHENMFWYRQDPGLGLRLIYFSYDVKMKEKGDIPEGYSVSREKKERFSLILESASTNQTSMYLCASSLPGNNSPLHFGNGTRLTVT.

Only a few counts were recorded for this clonotype. V usage is TRBV15 and J usage is TRBJ2-7; no clear D gene. This CDR3 region has 18 residues. The V and J ends lost 0 bases and 2 bases respectively, with 20 bases between them. Per germline, CDR1 LNHNV and CDR2 YYDKDF (reference sequence). In nucleotides, the CDR3 is TGTGCCACCAGCAGAGATTACTCCTCCCTTCTAGATGCCTACGAGCAGTACTTC. Protein sequence: CATSRDYSSLLDAYEQYF.

This clonotype was detected a few times. The chain links TRBV27 to TRBJ2-5, with TRBD1 identical over 8 bases. The CDR3 is 14 amino acids. Per germline, CDR1 MNHEY and CDR2 SMNVEV (reference sequence). J lost 1 base, V lost 5 bases, and 3 bases had no gene match. CDR3 coding DNA: TGTGCCAGCAGTAAAGGACAGGGCCAAGAGACCCAGTACTTC. Translated: CASSKGQGQETQYF.

This clonotype has a handful of counts. The chain is built from TRBV10-1 and TRBJ2-1; 12 nucleotides agree with TRBD2. The CDR3 extends over 16 amino acids. The germline gives CDR1 WNHNN, CDR2 SYGVQD (reference sequence). Trimming at V came to 4 bases and at J to 3 bases, leaving 4 bases not matched to a gene. CDR3 coding DNA: TGCGCCAGCAGTGGGGGACTAGCGGGCGACTACAATGAGCAGTTCTTC. It codes for CASSGGLAGDYNEQFF.

This clonotype was seen many times. The chain combines TRBV3-1 with TRBJ2-3; either TRBD1 or TRBD2 may fit D (5 bases each). The CDR3 is 19 residues long. Trimming shortened V by 4 bases and J by 5 bases, and 28 bases separated the two germline ends. Per the germline V gene, CDR1 is LGHDT and CDR2 is YNNKEL (reference sequence). CDR3 sequence reads: CASSRYPPGTVTLGDTQYF. CDR3 sequence (DNA): TGTGCCAGCAGCCGCTATCCCCCCGGGACCGTCACCCTGGGAGATACGCAGTATTTT.